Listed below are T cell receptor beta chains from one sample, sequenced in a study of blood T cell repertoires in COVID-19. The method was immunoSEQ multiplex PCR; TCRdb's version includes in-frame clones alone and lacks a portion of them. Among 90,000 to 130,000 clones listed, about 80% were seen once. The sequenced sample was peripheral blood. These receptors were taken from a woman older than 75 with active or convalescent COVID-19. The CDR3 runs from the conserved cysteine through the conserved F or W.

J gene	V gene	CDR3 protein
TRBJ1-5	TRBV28	CASSLSPNQPQHF
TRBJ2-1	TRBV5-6	CASSLGLAGGHEQFF
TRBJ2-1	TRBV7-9	CASSLGGFNEQFF
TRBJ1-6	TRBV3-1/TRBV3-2	CASSPGQGLYSPLHF
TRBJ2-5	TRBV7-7	CASSQMSTSGRPGQETQYF
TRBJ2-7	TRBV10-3	CATADRNYEQYF
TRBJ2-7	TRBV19	CASSIRTSSSYEQYF
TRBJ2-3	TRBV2	CASSVGTGAPTDTQYF
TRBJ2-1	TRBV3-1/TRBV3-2	CASSQGLATNEQFF
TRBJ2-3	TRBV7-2	CASSAQSRSLDTQYF
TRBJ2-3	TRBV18	CASSPPTRADTQYF
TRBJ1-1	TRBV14	CASSHPGAGGTSAEAFF
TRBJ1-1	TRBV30	CAGAMNTEAFF
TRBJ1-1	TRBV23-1	CASSQSTWSTEAFF
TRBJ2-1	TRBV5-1	CASSLVQGGEQFF
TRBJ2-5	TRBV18	CASSPRTGTQETQYF
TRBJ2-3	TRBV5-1	CASSPRTVSTDTQYF
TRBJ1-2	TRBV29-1	CSVEKGAGYTF
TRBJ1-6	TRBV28	CASSFMTGRSYNSPLHF
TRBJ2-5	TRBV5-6	CASSIRYRGLFQETQYF
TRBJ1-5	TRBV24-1	CATSEATGSGQPQHF
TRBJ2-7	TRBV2	CASRKDRGPSEQYF
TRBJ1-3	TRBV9	CASSVEGQDSGNTIYF
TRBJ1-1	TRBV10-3	CAISESETGWTEAFF
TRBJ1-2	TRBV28	CASSLPGNRVPYGYTF
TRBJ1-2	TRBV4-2	CASGRWDGYTF
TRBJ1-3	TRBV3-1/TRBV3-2	CASSQGQGTPGNTIYF
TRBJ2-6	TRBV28	CASSLRLISGANVLTF
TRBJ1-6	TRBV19	CASSIDGQGDSPLHF
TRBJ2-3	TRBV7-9	CASSKLLAGITDTQYF
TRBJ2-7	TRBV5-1	CASSPEGGEQYF
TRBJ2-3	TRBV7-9	CASSLPTRLAGRTDTQYF
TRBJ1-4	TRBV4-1	CASSQVVTANNEKLFF
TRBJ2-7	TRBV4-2	CASSQTGISYEQYF